Sequencing of this T cell receptor beta chain was carried out in a study of blood T cell repertoires in COVID-19. Overall study context: Acute-phase and convalescent COVID-19 samples originated in the United States, Italy and Spain. In each case, the material was cDNA or gDNA derived from T cells, B-cell-depleted T cells, or PBMCs.

The table lists this clone with a few counts. Trimming took off 0 bases at V and 4 bases at J, with 5 bases between the two ends. Germline CDR1 and CDR2: SGHTS and YDEGEE. The CDR3 contains 12 residues. Per the original data handling: From reference gene primer amplification, estimates of nucleated cell counts were derived. Assay used: immunoSEQ multiplex PCR; TCRdb lists only in-frame clones, some missing. From that table come the V and J calls and clone size; the DNA was used to work out D and trimming. Here the sample spans 120,000 to 150,000 clones, over 75% being singletons. This TCR came from a man in his 60s with active or convalescent COVID-19. Sequencing was performed on peripheral blood. The chain employs TRBV5-8 and TRBJ2-7, with no clear D. Here the CDR3 reads CASSLARYEQYF. The CDR3 DNA sequence: TGTGCCAGCAGCTTGGCCAGGTACGAGCAGTACTTC.